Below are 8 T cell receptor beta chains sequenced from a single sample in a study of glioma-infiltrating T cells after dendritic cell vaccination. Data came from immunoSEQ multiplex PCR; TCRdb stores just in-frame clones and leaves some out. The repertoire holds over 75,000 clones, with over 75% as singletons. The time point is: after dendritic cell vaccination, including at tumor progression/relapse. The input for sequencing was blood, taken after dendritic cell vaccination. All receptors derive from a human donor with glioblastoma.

The CDR3 here is CASSWGRGRLETQYF. CDR3 nucleotide sequence: TGTGCCAGCAGTTGGGGCAGGGGGAGGTTGGAGACCCAGTACTTC. The chain links TRBV6-9 to TRBJ2-5, with D possibly TRBD1 on 7 matching bases. This CDR3 is 15 amino acids long. CDR1 is MNHGY, CDR2 SVAAGI, per germline. V was trimmed by 4 bases and J by 5 bases, leaving 17 bases between them.

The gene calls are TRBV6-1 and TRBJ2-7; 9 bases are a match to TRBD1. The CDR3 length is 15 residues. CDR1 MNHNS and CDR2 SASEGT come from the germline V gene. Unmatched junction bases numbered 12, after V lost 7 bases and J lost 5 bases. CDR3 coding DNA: TGTGCCAGCATATATTGGGTAGGACAGGGGAACGAGCAGTACTTC. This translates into CASIYWVGQGNEQYF.

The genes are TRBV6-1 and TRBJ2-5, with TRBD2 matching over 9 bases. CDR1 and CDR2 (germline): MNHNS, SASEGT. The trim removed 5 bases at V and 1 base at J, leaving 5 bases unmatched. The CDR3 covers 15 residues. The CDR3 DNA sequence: TGTGCCAGCAGTTTAGCGGGGGCCCTCCAAGAGACCCAGTACTTC. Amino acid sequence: CASSLAGALQETQYF.

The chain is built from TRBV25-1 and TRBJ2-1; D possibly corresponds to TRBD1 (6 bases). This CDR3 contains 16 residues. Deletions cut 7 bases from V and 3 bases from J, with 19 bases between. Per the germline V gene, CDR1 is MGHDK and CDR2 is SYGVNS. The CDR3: CASTTAGTPYYNEQFF. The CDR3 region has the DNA TGTGCCAGCACGACAGCCGGGACACCCTACTACAATGAGCAGTTCTTC.

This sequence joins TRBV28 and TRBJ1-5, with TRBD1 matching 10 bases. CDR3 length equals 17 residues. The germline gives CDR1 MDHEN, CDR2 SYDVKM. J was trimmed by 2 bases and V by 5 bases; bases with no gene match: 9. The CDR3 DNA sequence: TGTGCCAGCAGTGTCACCGGGACAGGGGTTGGCAATCAGCCCCAGCATTTT. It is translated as CASSVTGTGVGNQPQHF.

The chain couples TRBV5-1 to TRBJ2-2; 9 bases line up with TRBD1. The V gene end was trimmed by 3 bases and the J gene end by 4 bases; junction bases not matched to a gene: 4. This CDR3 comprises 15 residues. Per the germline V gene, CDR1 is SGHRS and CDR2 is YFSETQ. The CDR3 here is CASSSGQGGTGELFF. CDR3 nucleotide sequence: TGCGCCAGCAGCTCGGGACAGGGAGGCACCGGGGAGCTGTTTTTT. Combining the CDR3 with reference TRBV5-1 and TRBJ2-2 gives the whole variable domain KAGVTQTPRYLIKTRGQQVTLSCSPISGHRSVSWYQQTPGQGLQFLFEYFSETQRNKGNFPGRFSGRQFSNSRSEMNVSTLELGDSALYLCASSSGQGGTGELFFGEGSRLTVL.

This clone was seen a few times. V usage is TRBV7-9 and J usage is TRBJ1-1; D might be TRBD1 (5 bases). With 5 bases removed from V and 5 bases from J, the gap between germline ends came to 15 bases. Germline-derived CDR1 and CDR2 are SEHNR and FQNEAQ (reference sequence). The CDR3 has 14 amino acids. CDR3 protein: CASSPYSQGTEAFF. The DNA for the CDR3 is TGTGCCAGCAGCCCATACTCTCAGGGTACTGAAGCTTTCTTT.

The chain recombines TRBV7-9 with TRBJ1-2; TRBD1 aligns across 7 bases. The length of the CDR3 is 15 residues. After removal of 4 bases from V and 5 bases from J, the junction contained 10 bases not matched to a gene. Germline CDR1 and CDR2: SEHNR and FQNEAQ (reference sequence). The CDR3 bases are TGTGCCAGCAGCTCCGACAGGGCCTGGGGATATGGCTACACCTTC. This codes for CASSSDRAWGYGYTF. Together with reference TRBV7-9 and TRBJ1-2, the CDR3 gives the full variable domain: DTGVSQNPRHKITKRGQNVTFRCDPISEHNRLYWYRQTLGQGPEFLTYFQNEAQLEKSRLLSDRFSAERPKGSFSTLEIQRTEQGDSAMYLCASSSDRAWGYGYTFGSGTRLTVV.